This passage covers 30 T cell receptor beta chains from one sample sequenced in a study of blood T cell repertoires in COVID-19. This table comes from immunoSEQ multiplex PCR, and its TCRdb copy is limited to in-frame clones, with some not included. The sample shows approximately 250,000 clones, about 88% of them seen only once. Sequencing input: peripheral blood. The receptors were sampled from a man aged 18 to 30 with active or convalescent COVID-19.

V gene TRBV5-6 combines with J gene TRBJ2-2; 9 nucleotides match TRBD1. The CDR3 has 13 amino acids. With 9 bases clipped from V and 3 bases from J, the junction kept 3 bases outside the gene matches. CDR1 is SGHDT, CDR2 YYEEEE, per germline. This CDR3 is CATGQGYTGELFF. CDR3 nucleotides: TGTGCCACAGGACAGGGGTACACCGGGGAGCTGTTTTTT.

DNA of the CDR3: TGTGCCAGCAGTTTGGGGCAGGGTCGCGAAAAACTGTTTTTT. As protein: CASSLGQGREKLFF. The chain couples TRBV28 to TRBJ1-4, with D possibly being TRBD1 (5 bases). In germline, CDR1 is MDHEN, CDR2 SYDVKM. CDR3 length equals 14 residues. The V end was cut by 3 bases, the J end by 8 bases, with 13 bases between.

The chain recombines TRBV3-1 (or the pseudogene TRBV3-2) with TRBJ1-4, with 7 nucleotides matching TRBD1. Trimming cost V 0 bases and J 5 bases; bases outside gene matches: 6. The CDR3 is made up of 16 amino acids. Germline V lookup: CDR1 LGHDT, CDR2 YNNKEL (reference sequence). The CDR3 DNA is TGTGCCAGCAGCCAAGATTCGACAGGGCTGAATGAAAAACTGTTTTTT. This encodes CASSQDSTGLNEKLFF.

This clone has more than one count but fewer than ten. The chain links TRBV7-9 to TRBJ1-1; D may be TRBD1 (5 bases). The CDR3 sequence is 13 residues long. Germline-derived CDR1 and CDR2 are SEHNR and FQNEAQ (reference sequence). Between the trimmed V and J ends, which lost 5 bases and 3 bases, there was a span of 10 bases. The DNA for the CDR3 is TGTGCCAGCAGCACAGAAGGGGACACTGAAGCTTTCTTT. As protein: CASSTEGDTEAFF.

V usage is TRBV7-9 and J usage is TRBJ1-1; D is uncertain. CDR3 length: 12 residues. The V gene's germline CDR1 is SEHNR and CDR2 FQNEAQ (reference sequence). V lost 4 bases, J lost 10 bases, and 13 bases lay in between. The CDR3 protein is CASSSNQAPAFF. The CDR3, as DNA: TGTGCCAGCAGCTCTAACCAAGCCCCAGCTTTCTTT.

This clone was observed a single time. This rearrangement joins TRBV29-1 to TRBJ1-5; TRBD1 matches at 8 bases. The germline V gene has CDR1 SQVTM and CDR2 ANQGSEA. CDR3 length equals 12 residues. Trimming at V came to 8 bases and at J to 9 bases, leaving 9 bases not matched to a gene. This CDR3 reads CSPGTGLWPQHF. As DNA, the CDR3 is TGCAGCCCTGGGACAGGCCTTTGGCCCCAGCATTTT.

Only one count was recorded for this clone. The chain has TRBV30 and TRBJ1-5; D perhaps matches TRBD1 (5 bases). Trimming left V 2 bases short and J 0 bases short, with 11 bases between. Germline V gene sequence: CDR1 GTSNPN, CDR2 SVGIG (reference sequence). The CDR3 covers 15 residues. CDR3 coding DNA: TGTGCCTGGAGTCGTCAGGGATATAGCAATCAGCCCCAGCATTTT. Encoded protein: CAWSRQGYSNQPQHF.

V is TRBV4-3 and J is TRBJ1-2; 8 bases align to TRBD1. V lost 2 bases, J lost 1 base, and 9 bases stayed unmatched. This CDR3 contains 17 residues. Germline V gene lookup returns CDR1 LGHNA and CDR2 YSLEER. CDR3 loop: CASSQQIGQGVNYGYTF. The CDR3 DNA is TGCGCCAGCAGCCAACAAATCGGACAGGGAGTTAACTATGGCTACACCTTC.

This clone was seen a few times. The V and J genes are TRBV4-1 and TRBJ2-2; D unclear. Germline V CDR1 and CDR2: MGHRA, YSYEKL. Trimming pared 2 bases from V and 8 bases from J, leaving 6 bases between. The length of the CDR3 is 12 residues. The chain's CDR3 is CASSQPMGELFF. Here the CDR3 DNA reads TGCGCCAGCAGCCAACCCATGGGGGAGCTGTTTTTT.

The genes are TRBV7-2 and TRBJ1-1; 7 positions match TRBD1. Losses at the gene ends were 5 bases for V and 0 bases for J; bases not matched to a gene: 3. This CDR3 is built from 14 residues. Germline loops: CDR1 SGHTA, CDR2 FQGNSA. As DNA, the CDR3 is TGTGCCAGCAGCGGACAGGCGATGAACACTGAAGCTTTCTTT. This encodes CASSGQAMNTEAFF.

The V and J genes are TRBV5-5 and TRBJ2-3; 11 nucleotides align to TRBD2. CDR1 and CDR2 (germline): SGHKS, YYEKEE (reference sequence). The trim removed 2 bases at V and 4 bases at J, leaving 15 bases unmatched. The CDR3 totals 19 residues. The CDR3, as DNA: TGTGCCAGCAGCTTTCTCGGGACTAGCGGTTTTGGGGGCCCAGATACGCAGTATTTT. Protein product: CASSFLGTSGFGGPDTQYF.

The chain combines TRBV4-1 with TRBJ2-3; D remains unclear. Trimming stripped 0 bases from V and 5 bases from J, with 9 bases between. The CDR3 has 14 amino acids. Germline V CDR1 and CDR2: MGHRA, YSYEKL. CDR3 loop: CASSQELPGDTQYF. For the CDR3, the DNA is TGCGCCAGCAGCCAAGAACTTCCGGGAGATACGCAGTATTTT.

CDR3 sequence (DNA): TGTGCCAGCAGTTATGGGACAGGGAACAATGAGCAGTTCTTC. It encodes CASSYGTGNNEQFF. The chain combines TRBV27 with TRBJ2-1; TRBD1 agrees at 9 bases. Germline CDR1 is MNHEY and CDR2 is SMNVEV (reference sequence). The V gene end was trimmed by 4 bases and the J gene end by 5 bases; junction bases not matched to a gene: 3. The CDR3 has 14 residues.

The chain has TRBV28 and TRBJ2-3, with D tentatively TRBD1 (6 bases). The germline CDR1 and CDR2 sequences are MDHEN and SYDVKM. With 6 bases removed from V and 4 bases from J, the gap between germline ends came to 11 bases. The length of the CDR3 is 13 residues. The CDR3, as DNA: TGTGCCAGCAGGTTAACAGGGTCAGATACGCAGTATTTT. Residues: CASRLTGSDTQYF.

The V and J genes are TRBV28 and TRBJ1-5; D perhaps matches TRBD1 (6 bases). The CDR3 spans 13 residues. Germline V gene data show CDR1 as MDHEN and CDR2 as SYDVKM. Trimming pared 6 bases from V and 5 bases from J, leaving 11 bases between. The CDR3 nucleotides read TGTGCCAGCAGACAGGGCTGGCATCAGCCCCAGCATTTT. It translates to CASRQGWHQPQHF.

The chain combines TRBV29-1 with TRBJ1-4, with 7 bases identical to TRBD1. Germline lookup yields CDR1 SQVTM and CDR2 ANQGSEA. V shed 6 bases and J 10 bases; nucleotides not matched to a gene: 5. The CDR3 contains 11 residues. CDR3 sequence: CSVNPGGKLFF. CDR3 DNA sequence: TGCAGCGTAAACCCAGGGGGAAAACTGTTTTTT.

In this sample, this clone turned up once. The chain joins TRBV4-1 to TRBJ1-3; the D gene is possibly TRBD1 (6 bases). V lost 2 bases to trimming and J lost 3 bases, with 8 bases between them. The CDR3 is 14 residues long. Per germline, CDR1 MGHRA and CDR2 YSYEKL. In DNA form, the CDR3 reads TGCGCCAGCAGCCAATACAGGGATGGAAACACCATATATTTT. It is translated as CASSQYRDGNTIYF.

The chain has TRBV2 and TRBJ1-1; D is undetermined. The CDR3 runs 14 residues. Per the germline V gene, CDR1 is SNHLY and CDR2 is FYNNEI. V was shortened by 10 bases and J by 1 base, with 16 bases between the two germline ends. CDR3 in amino acids: CATSGVIENTEAFF. CDR3 DNA: TGTGCCACTAGCGGAGTCATAGAGAACACTGAAGCTTTCTTT. Drawing the rest from reference TRBV2 and TRBJ1-1, the complete variable domain is EPEVTQTPSHQVTQMGQEVILRCVPISNHLYFYWYRQILGQKVEFLVSFYNNEISEKSEIFDDQFSVERPDGSNFTLKIRSTKLEDSAMYFCATSGVIENTEAFFGQGTRLTVV.

This clone was seen once. The junction departs from germline at one end; a sequencing error may be responsible. The chain uses TRBV6-4 and TRBJ1-3; D remains ambiguous. The CDR3 is 12 residues long. Per the germline V gene, CDR1 is MRHNA and CDR2 is SNTAGT. CDR3 protein: CASSHSGNTIYF. The CDR3 DNA reads as TGTGCCAGCAGTCACTCTGGAAACACCATATATTTT.

The J gene is TRBJ1-1, the V gene TRBV30; D perhaps matches TRBD1 (5 bases). Germline loops: CDR1 GTSNPN, CDR2 SVGIG (reference sequence). Trimming cost V 3 bases and J 10 bases, with 15 bases left between them. This CDR3 spans 12 amino acids. This chain's CDR3 is CAWSTFWGGAFF. The CDR3 coding sequence is TGTGCCTGGAGCACATTTTGGGGGGGAGCTTTCTTT.

This sequence joins TRBV30 and TRBJ1-2; no clear D gene. This CDR3 spans 15 amino acids. The germline CDR1 and CDR2 sequences are GTSNPN and SVGIG (reference sequence). V gave up 5 bases and J gave up 2 bases, with 18 bases separating them. CDR3 nucleotides: TGTGCCTGGGAACCCCTCCCAATCGGGAACTATGGCTACACCTTC. It yields the protein CAWEPLPIGNYGYTF.

This chain joins TRBV2 and TRBJ2-2; TRBD2 might be the D (7 bases). Per the germline V gene, CDR1 is SNHLY and CDR2 is FYNNEI. V shed 7 bases and J shed 5 bases, with 23 bases lying between them. The CDR3 extends over 17 amino acids. The CDR3 reads CASTGRVMGGLTGELFF. CDR3 sequence (DNA): TGTGCCAGCACCGGAAGGGTCATGGGGGGGCTTACCGGGGAGCTGTTTTTT.

The chain uses TRBV5-4 and TRBJ2-1; 16 bases agree with TRBD2. Germline V gives CDR1 SGHNT, CDR2 YYREEE (reference sequence). This CDR3 region has 16 residues. After removal of 4 bases from V and 8 bases from J, the junction contained 6 bases not matched to a gene. The DNA of the CDR3 is TGTGCCAGCAGCCCCGGGACTAGCGGGGGGGCCCATGAGCAGTTCTTC. This encodes CASSPGTSGGAHEQFF.

V gene TRBV3-1 (or the pseudogene TRBV3-2) combines with J gene TRBJ2-5; D is unclear. Germline CDR1 reads LGHDT; CDR2 reads YNNKEL (reference sequence). V shed 0 bases and J shed 3 bases, with 14 bases lying between them. CDR3 length: 16 amino acids. The CDR3 DNA follows: TGTGCCAGCAGCCAAGATTTGACTGAATCGAAAGAGACCCAGTACTTC. Its translation: CASSQDLTESKETQYF.

This clone has more than one count but fewer than ten. J is TRBJ1-6 and V is TRBV5-1, with TRBD1 matching 7 bases. CDR3 length: 14 amino acids. V was clipped by 3 bases and J by 12 bases; unmatched bases: 9. CDR1 is SGHRS, CDR2 YFSETQ, per germline. Written as DNA, the CDR3 is TGCGCCAGCAGCTGGGGCCAGGGGGGTGAACCCCTCCACTTT. Translation: CASSWGQGGEPLHF.

The chain links TRBV7-9 to TRBJ2-1, with 10 bases aligning to TRBD1. V was pared by 7 bases and J by 7 bases, with 13 bases of the junction left unmatched. The CDR3 has 16 amino acids. Germline V gives CDR1 SEHNR, CDR2 FQNEAQ (reference sequence). Here the CDR3 reads CASIRPGTGERNEQFF. Written as DNA, the CDR3 is TGTGCCAGCATAAGACCCGGGACAGGGGAACGGAATGAGCAGTTCTTC.

The rearrangement links TRBV29-1 to TRBJ2-7; TRBD2 might be the D (5 bases). V was cut by 6 bases and J by 6 bases, with 9 bases left in between. This CDR3 spans 10 amino acids. The germline CDR1 and CDR2 sequences are SQVTM and ANQGSEA. DNA for the CDR3: TGCAGCGTCCTCGGGGTCGAGCAGTACTTC. It yields the protein CSVLGVEQYF.

J is TRBJ2-2 and V is TRBV6-5; 10 bases line up with TRBD2. This CDR3 has 14 residues. CDR1 MNHEY and CDR2 SVGAGI come from the germline V gene. The junction had 7 bases not matched to a gene; V was cut back by 10 bases and J by 5 bases. CDR3 loop: CATGTSVGTGELFF. The CDR3 bases are TGTGCCACCGGGACTAGCGTAGGTACCGGGGAGCTGTTTTTT.

The chain's CDR3 is CASSPSDRLIEQYF. The CDR3 DNA reads TGTGCCAGCTCCCCATCAGACAGACTCATCGAGCAGTACTTC. The rearrangement joins TRBV18 to TRBJ2-7, with TRBD1 as a possible D gene (5 bases). Germline-derived CDR1 and CDR2 are KGHSH and LQKENI. This CDR3 region has 14 residues. V was trimmed by 6 bases and J by 6 bases, leaving 18 bases between them.

The rearrangement uses TRBV29-1 and TRBJ2-7, with TRBD1 as a possible D gene (6 bases). Germline values: CDR1 SQVTM, CDR2 ANQGSEA. The V end was cut by 4 bases, the J end by 0 bases, with 13 bases between. The CDR3 extends over 14 amino acids. The CDR3 spells CSVVYRDRSYEQYF. The CDR3, as DNA: TGCAGCGTTGTGTACAGGGACCGCTCCTACGAGCAGTACTTC.